This T cell receptor beta chain was obtained from a study of post-analysis software for immune sequencing data. This CDR3 region has 14 residues. Unmatched junction bases numbered 7, after V lost 5 bases and J lost 7 bases. Every TCR beta cDNA library bore unique molecular identifiers. TCRdb fed the PCR reads into MiXCR, producing one record per CDR3 protein. The table records approximately 360,000 distinct CDR3 sequences, less than 40% of them present only once. This clonotype has a handful of counts. Its antigen is unidentified. Study results and limitations: There were a handful of TRBV segments more frequent in patients than controls, and TRBV5-6, TRBV5-1 and TRBV20-1 were among them. Under F measure analysis, samples from one preparation batch co-clustered strongly.

This TCR came from a girl aged 10-17 years with multiple sclerosis. The sample consisted of blood. The chain is built from TRBV12-3 or TRBV12-4 and TRBJ2-5, with 10 bases lining up with TRBD2. The CDR3 reads CASSQGLADVTQYF. Written as DNA, the CDR3 is TGTGCCAGCAGTCAAGGACTAGCGGACGTGACCCAGTACTTC.